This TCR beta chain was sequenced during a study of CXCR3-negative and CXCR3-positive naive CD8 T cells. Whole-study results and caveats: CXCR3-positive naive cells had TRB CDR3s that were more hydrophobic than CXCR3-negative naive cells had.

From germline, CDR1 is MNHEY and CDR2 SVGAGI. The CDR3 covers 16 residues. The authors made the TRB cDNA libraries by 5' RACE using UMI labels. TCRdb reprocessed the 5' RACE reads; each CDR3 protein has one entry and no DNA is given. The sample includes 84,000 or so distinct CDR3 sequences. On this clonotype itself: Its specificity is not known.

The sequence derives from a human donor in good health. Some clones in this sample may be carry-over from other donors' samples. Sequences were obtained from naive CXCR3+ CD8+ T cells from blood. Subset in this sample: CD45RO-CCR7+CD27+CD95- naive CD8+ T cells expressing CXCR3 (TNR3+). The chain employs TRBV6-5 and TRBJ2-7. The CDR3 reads CASSYSVAGGPYEQYF.